This T cell receptor (beta chain) was profiled in a study of identical twins. Overall study results and limits: Instead of following the same donors, the conclusions were based on cross-sectional statistical analysis.

This CDR3 contains 14 residues. Deletions cut 4 bases from V and 0 bases from J, with 6 bases between. Of note for this clonotype: Its specificity is unknown.

One entry per CDR3 protein, called by TCRdb with MiXCR from the 5' RACE reads. The table shows about 190,000 distinct CDR3 sequences, with approximately 16% occurring only once. These data were likewise used in another study, on T cells expressing NK-cell markers.

The chain joins TRBV23-1 to TRBJ2-2; D gene uncertain. TRBV23-1 is classed as an ORF, of uncertain function. This clonotype was sampled from a young woman in good health. The source material was CD8+ T cells sorted from blood. CDR3 nucleotide sequence: TGCGCCAGCAGTCGACCGGCGAACACCGGGGAGCTGTTTTTT. This translates into CASSRPANTGELFF.